The subject of this entry is one TCR beta chain. The record originates from a study of cytomegalovirus exposure and HLA in healthy donors. The PCR ran on 60 Vbeta and 13 Jbeta primers. The assay was immunoSEQ multiplex PCR, and TCRdb's table has in-frame clones only and misses some. Found here are around 150,000 clones; the top ten clones hold 1% to 1.5%. The V end was cut by 5 bases, the J end by 8 bases, with 10 bases between. Germline assignment: CDR1 SGHNT and CDR2 YENEEA. The CDR3 is made up of 12 amino acids. The sample taken for sequencing was PBMCs. This sequence joins TRBV11-3 and TRBJ2-1; D possibly corresponds to TRBD1 (5 bases). This TCR derives from a woman in her fifties or sixties in good health and CMV-seronegative. The DNA of the CDR3 is TGTGCCAGCAGCCCCGCAGGGTATGAGCAGTTCTTC. It translates to CASSPAGYEQFF.